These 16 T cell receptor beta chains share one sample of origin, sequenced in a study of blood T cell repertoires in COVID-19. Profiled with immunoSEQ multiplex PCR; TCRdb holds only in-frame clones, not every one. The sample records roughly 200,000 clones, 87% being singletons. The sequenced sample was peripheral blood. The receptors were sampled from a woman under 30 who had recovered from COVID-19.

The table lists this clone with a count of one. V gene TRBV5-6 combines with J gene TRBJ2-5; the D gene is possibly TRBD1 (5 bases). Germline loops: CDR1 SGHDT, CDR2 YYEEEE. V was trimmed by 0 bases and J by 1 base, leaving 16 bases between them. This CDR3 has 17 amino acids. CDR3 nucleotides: TGTGCCAGCAGCTTGGGTATAGGGGCTCATTCCCAAGAGACCCAGTACTTC. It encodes CASSLGIGAHSQETQYF.

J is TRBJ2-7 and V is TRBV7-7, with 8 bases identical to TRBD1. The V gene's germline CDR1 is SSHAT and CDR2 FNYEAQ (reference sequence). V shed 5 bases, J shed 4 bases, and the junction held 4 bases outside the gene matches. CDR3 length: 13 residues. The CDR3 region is CASSIGQGYEQYF. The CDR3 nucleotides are TGTGCCAGCAGCATAGGACAGGGATACGAGCAGTACTTC.

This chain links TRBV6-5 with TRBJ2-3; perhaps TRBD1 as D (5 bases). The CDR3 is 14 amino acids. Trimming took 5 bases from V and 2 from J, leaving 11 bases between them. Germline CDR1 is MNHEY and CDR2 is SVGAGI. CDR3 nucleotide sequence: TGTGCCAGCAGTATAGGGGCGGACACAGATACGCAGTATTTT. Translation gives CASSIGADTDTQYF.

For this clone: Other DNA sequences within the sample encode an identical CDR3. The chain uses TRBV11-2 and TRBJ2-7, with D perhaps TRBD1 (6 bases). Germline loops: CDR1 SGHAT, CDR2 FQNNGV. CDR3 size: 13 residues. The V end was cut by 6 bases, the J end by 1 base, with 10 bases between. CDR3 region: CASSLGQSYEQYF. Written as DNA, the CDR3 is TGTGCCAGCAGTCTCGGACAGTCCTACGAGCAGTACTTC.

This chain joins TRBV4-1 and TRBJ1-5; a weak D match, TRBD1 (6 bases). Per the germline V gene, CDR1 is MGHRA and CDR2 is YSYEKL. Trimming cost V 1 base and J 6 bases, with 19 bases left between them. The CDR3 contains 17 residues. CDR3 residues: CASSQANLGGRGQPQHF. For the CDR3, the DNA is TGCGCCAGCAGCCAAGCAAATTTGGGGGGGCGCGGTCAGCCCCAGCATTTT.

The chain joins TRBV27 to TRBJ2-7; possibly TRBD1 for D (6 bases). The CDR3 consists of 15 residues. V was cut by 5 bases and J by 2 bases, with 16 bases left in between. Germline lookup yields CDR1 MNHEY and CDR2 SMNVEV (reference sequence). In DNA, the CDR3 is TGTGCCAGCAGTCTCCACTCTGGACAGCCCTACGAGCAGTACTTC. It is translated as CASSLHSGQPYEQYF.

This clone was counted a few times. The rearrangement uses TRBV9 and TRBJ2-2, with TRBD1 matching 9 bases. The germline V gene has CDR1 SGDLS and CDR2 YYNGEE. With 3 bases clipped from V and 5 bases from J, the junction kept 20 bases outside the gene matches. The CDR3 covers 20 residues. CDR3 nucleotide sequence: TGTGCCAGCAGCGCCTCACTACTATTGGGACAGGGAAGGGAGACCGGGGAGCTGTTTTTT. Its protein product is CASSASLLLGQGRETGELFF.

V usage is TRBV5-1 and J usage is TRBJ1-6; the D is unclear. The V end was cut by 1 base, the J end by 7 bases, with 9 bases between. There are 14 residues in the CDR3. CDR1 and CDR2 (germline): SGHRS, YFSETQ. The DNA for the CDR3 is TGCGCCAGCAGCTTGAACGGTGTCAATTCACCCCTCCACTTT. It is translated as CASSLNGVNSPLHF.

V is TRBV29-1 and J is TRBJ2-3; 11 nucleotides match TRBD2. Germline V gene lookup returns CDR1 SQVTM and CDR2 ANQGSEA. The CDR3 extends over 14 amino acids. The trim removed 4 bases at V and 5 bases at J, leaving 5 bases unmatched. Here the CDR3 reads CSVGLAGGIDTQYF. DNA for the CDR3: TGCAGCGTTGGGCTAGCGGGAGGTATAGATACGCAGTATTTT.

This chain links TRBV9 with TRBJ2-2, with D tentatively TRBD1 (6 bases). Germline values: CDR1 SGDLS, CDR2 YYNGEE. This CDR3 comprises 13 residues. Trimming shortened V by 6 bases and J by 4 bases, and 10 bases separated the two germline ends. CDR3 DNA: TGTGCCAGCAAAGGGGGAGTCACCGGGGAGCTGTTTTTT. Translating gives CASKGGVTGELFF.

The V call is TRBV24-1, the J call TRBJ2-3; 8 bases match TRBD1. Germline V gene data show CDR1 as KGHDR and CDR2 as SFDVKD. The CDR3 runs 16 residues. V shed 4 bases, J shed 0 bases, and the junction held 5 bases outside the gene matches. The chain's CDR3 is CATSEGRTGSTDTQYF. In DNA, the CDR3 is TGTGCCACCAGTGAGGGTAGGACAGGGAGCACAGATACGCAGTATTTT.

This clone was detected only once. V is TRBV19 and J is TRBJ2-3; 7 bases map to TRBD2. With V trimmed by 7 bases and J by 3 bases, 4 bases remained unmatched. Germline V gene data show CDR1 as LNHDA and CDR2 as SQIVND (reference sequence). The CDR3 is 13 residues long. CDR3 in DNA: TGTGCCAGTAACGGGGGGTTGACAGATACGCAGTATTTT. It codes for CASNGGLTDTQYF.

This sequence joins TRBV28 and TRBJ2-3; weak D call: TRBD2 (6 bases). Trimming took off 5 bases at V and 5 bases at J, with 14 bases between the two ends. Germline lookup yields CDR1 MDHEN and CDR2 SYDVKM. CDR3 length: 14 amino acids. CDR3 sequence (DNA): TGTGCCAGCAGTATGACTAGGGCCCAAGATACGCAGTATTTT. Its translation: CASSMTRAQDTQYF.

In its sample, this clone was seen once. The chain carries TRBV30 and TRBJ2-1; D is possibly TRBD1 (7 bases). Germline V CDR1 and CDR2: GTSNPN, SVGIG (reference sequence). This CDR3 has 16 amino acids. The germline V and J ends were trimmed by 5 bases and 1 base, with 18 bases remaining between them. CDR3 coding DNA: TGTGCCTGGCAAGGAGGGGACAGCCTTTCCTACAATGAGCAGTTCTTC. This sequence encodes CAWQGGDSLSYNEQFF.

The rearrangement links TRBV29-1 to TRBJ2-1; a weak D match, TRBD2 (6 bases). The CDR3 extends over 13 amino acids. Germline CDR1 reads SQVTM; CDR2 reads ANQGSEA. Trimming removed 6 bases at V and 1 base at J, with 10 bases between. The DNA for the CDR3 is TGCAGCGTCAATAGCGGTTCCTACAATGAGCAGTTCTTC. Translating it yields CSVNSGSYNEQFF.

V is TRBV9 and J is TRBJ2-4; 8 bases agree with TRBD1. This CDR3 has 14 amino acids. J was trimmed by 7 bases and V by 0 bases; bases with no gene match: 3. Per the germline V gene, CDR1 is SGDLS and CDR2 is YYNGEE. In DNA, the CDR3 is TGTGCCAGCAGCGTAGGGACAGGGAGGAACATTCAGTACTTC. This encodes CASSVGTGRNIQYF.